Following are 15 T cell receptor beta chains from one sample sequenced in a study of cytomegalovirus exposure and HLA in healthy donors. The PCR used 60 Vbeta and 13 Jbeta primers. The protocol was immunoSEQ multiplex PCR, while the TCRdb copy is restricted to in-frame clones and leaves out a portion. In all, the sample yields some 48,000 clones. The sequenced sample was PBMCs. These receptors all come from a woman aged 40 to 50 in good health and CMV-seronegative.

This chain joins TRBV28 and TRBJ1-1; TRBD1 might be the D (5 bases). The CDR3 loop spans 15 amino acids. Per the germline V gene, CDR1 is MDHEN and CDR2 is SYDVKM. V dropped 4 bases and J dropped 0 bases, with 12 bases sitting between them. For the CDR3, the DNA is TGTGCCAGCAGTTCCTTCCAGACAGTGAACACTGAAGCTTTCTTT. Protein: CASSSFQTVNTEAFF.

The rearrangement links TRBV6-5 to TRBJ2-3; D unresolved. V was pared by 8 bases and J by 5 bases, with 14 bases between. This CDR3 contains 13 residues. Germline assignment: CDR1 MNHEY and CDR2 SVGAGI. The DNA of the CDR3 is TGTGCCAGCCACCGGAGACCGGGAGATACGCAGTATTTT. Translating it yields CASHRRPGDTQYF.

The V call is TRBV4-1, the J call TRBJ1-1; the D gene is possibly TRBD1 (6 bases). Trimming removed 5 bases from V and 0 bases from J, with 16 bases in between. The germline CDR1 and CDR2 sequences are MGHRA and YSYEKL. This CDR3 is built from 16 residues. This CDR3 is CASSGRGGQMNTEAFF. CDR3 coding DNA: TGCGCCAGCAGCGGGCGGGGGGGGCAGATGAACACTGAAGCTTTCTTT.

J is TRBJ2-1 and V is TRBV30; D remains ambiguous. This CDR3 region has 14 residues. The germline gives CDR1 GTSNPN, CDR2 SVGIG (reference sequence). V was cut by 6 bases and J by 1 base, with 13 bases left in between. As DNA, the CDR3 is TGTGCCTGCGACTCTTCCTGGTCCTACAATGAGCAGTTCTTC. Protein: CACDSSWSYNEQFF.

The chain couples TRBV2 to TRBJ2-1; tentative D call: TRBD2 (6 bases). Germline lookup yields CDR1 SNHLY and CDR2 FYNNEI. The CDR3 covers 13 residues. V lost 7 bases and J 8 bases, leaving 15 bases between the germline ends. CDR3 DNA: TGTGCCAGCAACGGGGGAGCTGGCTATGAGCAGTTCTTC. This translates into CASNGGAGYEQFF.

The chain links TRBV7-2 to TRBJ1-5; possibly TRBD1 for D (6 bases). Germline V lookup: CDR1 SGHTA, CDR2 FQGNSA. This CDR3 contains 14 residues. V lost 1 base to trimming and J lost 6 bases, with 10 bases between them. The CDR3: CASSLVSGAQPQHF. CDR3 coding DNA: TGTGCCAGCAGCTTAGTGTCAGGGGCTCAGCCCCAGCATTTT.

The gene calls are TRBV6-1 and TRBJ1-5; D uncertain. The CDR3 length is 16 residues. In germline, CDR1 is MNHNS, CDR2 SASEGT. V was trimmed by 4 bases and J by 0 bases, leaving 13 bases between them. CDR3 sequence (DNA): TGTGCCAGCAGTGCCAGACAAACGTATAGCAATCAGCCCCAGCATTTT. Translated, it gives CASSARQTYSNQPQHF.

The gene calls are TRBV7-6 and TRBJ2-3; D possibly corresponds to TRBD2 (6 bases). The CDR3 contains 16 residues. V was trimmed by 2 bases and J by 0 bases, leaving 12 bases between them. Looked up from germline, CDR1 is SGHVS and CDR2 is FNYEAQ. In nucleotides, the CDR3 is TGTGCCAGCAGCTTAAGTTTAAGCGGGAGCACAGATACGCAGTATTTT. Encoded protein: CASSLSLSGSTDTQYF.

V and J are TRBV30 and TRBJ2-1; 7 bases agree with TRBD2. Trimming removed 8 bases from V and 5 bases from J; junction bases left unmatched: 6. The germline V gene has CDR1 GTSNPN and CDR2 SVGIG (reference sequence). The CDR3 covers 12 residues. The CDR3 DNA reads TGTGCCCGTGGGAGGGAGGACAATGAGCAGTTCTTC. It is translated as CARGREDNEQFF.

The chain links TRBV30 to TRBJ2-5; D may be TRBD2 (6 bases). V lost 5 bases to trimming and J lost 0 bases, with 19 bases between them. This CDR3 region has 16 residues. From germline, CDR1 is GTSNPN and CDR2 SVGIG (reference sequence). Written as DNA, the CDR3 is TGTGCCTGGGGACTTCCGGGACTCCAGTACCAAGAGACCCAGTACTTC. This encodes CAWGLPGLQYQETQYF. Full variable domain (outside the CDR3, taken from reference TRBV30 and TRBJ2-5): SQTIHQWPATLVQPVGSPLSLECTVEGTSNPNLYWYRQAAGRGLQLLFYSVGIGQISSEVPQNLSASRPQDRQFILSSKKLLLSDSGFYLCAWGLPGLQYQETQYFGPGTRLLVL.

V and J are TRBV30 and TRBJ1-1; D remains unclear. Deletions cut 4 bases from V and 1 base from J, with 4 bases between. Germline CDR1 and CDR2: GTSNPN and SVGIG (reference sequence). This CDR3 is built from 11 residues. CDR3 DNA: TGTGCCTGGAACGGGAACACTGAAGCTTTCTTT. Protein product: CAWNGNTEAFF.

CDR3 sequence reads: CASSQGQGGNQPQHF. CDR3 nucleotides: TGTGCCAGCAGCCAGGGACAGGGAGGCAATCAGCCCCAGCATTTT. The chain combines TRBV11-2 with TRBJ1-5, with TRBD1 identical over 9 bases. Germline V CDR1 and CDR2: SGHAT, FQNNGV. CDR3 length: 15 amino acids. With 5 bases clipped from V and 2 bases from J, the junction kept 4 bases outside the gene matches.

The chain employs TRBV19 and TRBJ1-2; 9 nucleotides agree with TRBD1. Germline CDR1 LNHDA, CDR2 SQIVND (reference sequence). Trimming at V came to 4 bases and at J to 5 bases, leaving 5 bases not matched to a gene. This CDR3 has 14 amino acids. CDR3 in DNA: TGTGCCAGTAGTAACAGGGGGCGACTATATGGCTACACCTTC. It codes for CASSNRGRLYGYTF.

DNA of the CDR3: TGCGCCAGCAGCTTGGGAGAGAACACCGGGGAGCTGTTTTTT. Its protein is CASSLGENTGELFF. This rearrangement joins TRBV5-1 to TRBJ2-2; D unresolved. CDR1 is SGHRS and CDR2 is YFSETQ in the germline V gene. V was shortened by 0 bases and J by 1 base, with 4 bases between the two germline ends. This CDR3 is 14 amino acids long.

CDR3 nucleotide sequence: TGTGCCAGCAGCCCGGTCAACACTGAAGCTTTCTTT. It yields the protein CASSPVNTEAFF. This chain joins TRBV13 and TRBJ1-1; D is uncertain. V gave up 5 bases and J gave up 2 bases, with 6 bases separating them. Germline V lookup: CDR1 PRHDT, CDR2 FYEKMQ (reference sequence). The CDR3 contains 12 residues.